These 22 T cell receptor beta chains share one sample of origin, sequenced in a study of T cell repertoires in cytomegalovirus infection. From the reads, TCRdb called clonotypes with MiXCR, one entry per CDR3 protein. The sample lists approximately 490,000 distinct CDR3 sequences, 10% to 12% occurring once. Specimen: PBMCs. The receptor set was obtained from a human donor in good health (CMV status not recorded). Some clones in this sample may be carry-over from other donors' samples.

The chain is built from TRBV4-2 and TRBJ2-1, with D perhaps given as TRBD1 or TRBD2 (5 bases each). Germline assignment: CDR1 LGHNA and CDR2 YNFKEQ. The CDR3 is 14 amino acids. Trimming pared 3 bases from V and 5 bases from J, leaving 11 bases between. The CDR3 DNA reads as TGTGCCAGCAGCCAGAGGGGTATAGACAATGAGCAGTTCTTC. Translated, it gives CASSQRGIDNEQFF.

This clonotype appeared a few times. The chain couples TRBV20-1 to TRBJ2-7; 8 bases map to TRBD2. V was clipped by 1 base and J by 0 bases; unmatched bases: 5. The CDR3 consists of 15 residues. Germline values: CDR1 DFQATT, CDR2 SNEGSKA (reference sequence). The CDR3 is CSARVLGTSSYEQYF. The CDR3 region has the DNA TGCAGTGCTAGAGTGCTTGGGACTAGCTCCTACGAGCAGTACTTC.

This clonotype was seen at least ten times. The chain carries TRBV3-1 and TRBJ2-5; a possible D gene is TRBD2 (5 bases). The CDR3 has 14 amino acids. The germline gives CDR1 LGHDT, CDR2 YNNKEL (reference sequence). The ends were cut back, 3 bases at V and 1 base at J, with 9 bases in the middle. The CDR3, as DNA: TGTGCCAGCAGCCAGAGGGTGGGCCAAGAGACCCAGTACTTC. Encoded protein: CASSQRVGQETQYF.

A word on this clonotype: Likely a read error: the CDR3 ends without its conserved phenylalanine or tryptophan. The J gene is TRBJ2-5, the V gene TRBV28; D assignment may be TRBD1 or TRBD2 (5 bases each). Germline CDR1 and CDR2: MDHEN and SYDVKM. CDR3 size: 14 residues. V lost 5 bases and J 5 bases, leaving 15 bases between the germline ends. The CDR3 is CASSIPWGSETQYL. Here the CDR3 DNA reads TGTGCCAGCAGTATCCCGTGGGGGTCGGAGACCCAGTACCTC.

Many counts were recorded for this clonotype. CDR3: CAISEFEGPYEQYF. The CDR3 nucleotides are TGTGCCATCAGTGAGTTTGAAGGGCCCTACGAGCAGTACTTC. V is TRBV10-3 and J is TRBJ2-7; D is unclear. CDR3 length equals 14 residues. The V and J ends lost 1 base and 2 bases respectively, with 9 bases between them. Germline V gene data show CDR1 as ENHRY and CDR2 as SYGVKD.

This clonotype was counted ten times or more. The chain is built from TRBV14 and TRBJ2-5; 7 nucleotides agree with TRBD2. The CDR3 consists of 17 residues. Per the germline V gene, CDR1 is SGHDN and CDR2 is FVKESK. With 4 bases clipped from V and 1 base from J, the junction kept 12 bases outside the gene matches. CDR3 nucleotide sequence: TGTGCCAGCAGCCTCTCCCGGACTAGTTCATCCCAAGAGACCCAGTACTTC. It translates to CASSLSRTSSSQETQYF. The full variable domain, completed using reference TRBV14 and TRBJ2-5, is EAGVTQFPSHSVIEKGQTVTLRCDPISGHDNLYWYRRVMGKEIKFLLHFVKESKQDESGMPNNRFLAERTGGTYSTLKVQPAELEDSGVYFCASSLSRTSSSQETQYFGPGTRLLVL.

The table lists this clonotype with a few counts. The V and J genes are TRBV5-4 and TRBJ2-3; 10 nucleotides align to TRBD2. The V segment lost 4 bases and the J segment 1 base; nucleotides outside the gene matches: 3. From germline, CDR1 is SGHNT and CDR2 YYREEE (reference sequence). CDR3 size: 15 residues. DNA of the CDR3: TGTGCCAGCAGCGGGGGGACTAGCGGCACAGATACGCAGTATTTT. It is translated as CASSGGTSGTDTQYF.

The rearrangement uses TRBV9 and TRBJ2-1; D might be TRBD1 (6 bases). Germline assignment: CDR1 SGDLS and CDR2 YYNGEE. V dropped 0 bases and J dropped 7 bases, with 14 bases sitting between them. This CDR3 is built from 15 residues. CDR3 region: CASSVGQGLGNEQFF. CDR3 bases: TGTGCCAGCAGCGTAGGGCAGGGGTTAGGGAATGAGCAGTTCTTC.

The rearrangement joins TRBV2 to TRBJ2-2, with 8 bases lining up with TRBD1. The CDR3 covers 15 residues. V lost 5 bases, J lost 2 bases, and 4 bases stayed unmatched. CDR1 is SNHLY and CDR2 is FYNNEI in the germline V gene. The DNA for the CDR3 is TGTGCCAGCAGTACGGACAGGGCTAACACCGGGGAGCTGTTTTTT. It translates to CASSTDRANTGELFF.

This clonotype was seen ten or more times. The chain is built from TRBV7-9 and TRBJ1-1; tentatively, D is TRBD1 (6 bases). Trimming left V 6 bases short and J 0 bases short, with 26 bases between. CDR1 is SEHNR, CDR2 FQNEAQ, per germline (reference sequence). The CDR3 spans 19 residues. CDR3 residues: CASRPQGLKERGMNTEAFF. The CDR3 nucleotides read TGTGCCAGCAGGCCTCAGGGGTTGAAAGAGAGGGGAATGAACACTGAAGCTTTCTTT.

This clonotype was seen once. This chain uses TRBV5-4 with TRBJ1-1; TRBD1 matches 7 bases. Germline V gene data show CDR1 as SGHNT and CDR2 as YYREEE (reference sequence). This CDR3 contains 15 residues. V was pared by 5 bases and J by 1 base, with 8 bases of the junction left unmatched. This CDR3 is CASRPGGPENTEAFF. CDR3 in DNA: TGTGCCAGCAGGCCAGGGGGGCCAGAGAACACTGAAGCTTTCTTT.

This clonotype was seen at least ten times. The chain employs TRBV7-2 and TRBJ2-1, with TRBD2 matching over 9 bases. Germline loops: CDR1 SGHTA, CDR2 FQGNSA. V trimming: 1 base; J trimming: 2 bases; junction bases outside the gene matches: 6. The CDR3 covers 17 residues. CDR3 sequence: CASSLVRSSGTYNEQFF. In DNA, the CDR3 is TGTGCCAGCAGCTTAGTTAGGTCTAGCGGGACCTACAATGAGCAGTTCTTC.

This clonotype was recorded a few times. This chain links TRBV7-4 with TRBJ1-2; D gene unclear. From germline, CDR1 is SGHVT and CDR2 SQSDAQ. The CDR3 loop spans 13 amino acids. The germline V and J ends were trimmed by 3 bases and 8 bases, with 13 bases remaining between them. CDR3 sequence reads: CASSFFLREGYTF. Written as DNA, the CDR3 is TGTGCCAGCAGCTTTTTTCTGCGGGAAGGCTACACCTTC. Full variable domain (missing parts from reference TRBV7-4 and TRBJ1-2): GAGVSQSPRYKVAKRGRDVALRCDSISGHVTLYWYRQTLGQGSEVLTYSQSDAQRDKSGRPSGRFSAERPERSVSTLKIQRTEQGDSAVYLCASSFFLREGYTFGSGTRLTVV.

In its sample, this clonotype was seen many times. The J gene is TRBJ2-7, the V gene TRBV14; D not resolved. The CDR3 is 13 residues long. Per germline, CDR1 SGHDN and CDR2 FVKESK. Between the trimmed V and J ends, which lost 3 bases and 3 bases, there was a span of 9 bases. Written as DNA, the CDR3 is TGTGCCAGCAGCCAGCAGTTCGGCTACGAGCAGTACTTC. This sequence encodes CASSQQFGYEQYF.

In its sample, this clonotype was seen many times. The rearrangement joins TRBV11-3 to TRBJ2-2; D gene unclear. This CDR3 region has 17 residues. V lost 4 bases and J lost 2, with 17 bases in between. The germline gives CDR1 SGHNT, CDR2 YENEEA. The CDR3 DNA is TGTGCCAGCAGCTCCCCGATCCAGACGGATAACACCGGGGAGCTGTTTTTT. This sequence encodes CASSSPIQTDNTGELFF.

This clonotype was found many times. The chain combines TRBV28 with TRBJ2-2; 12 positions match TRBD1. With V trimmed by 1 base and J by 3 bases, 9 bases remained unmatched. CDR1 is MDHEN and CDR2 is SYDVKM in the germline V gene. The CDR3 loop spans 19 amino acids. The CDR3 coding sequence is TGTGCCAGCAGTTTATATTCGTGGGGGACAGGGGGCCACACCGGGGAGCTGTTTTTT. Translated, it gives CASSLYSWGTGGHTGELFF.

This clonotype was recorded many times. The chain joins TRBV20-1 to TRBJ2-1, with no clear D. Trimming removed 0 bases at V and 9 bases at J, with 12 bases between. Germline CDR1 reads DFQATT; CDR2 reads SNEGSKA (reference sequence). This CDR3 region has 13 residues. The chain's CDR3 is CSARDSKGLEQFF. For the CDR3, the DNA is TGCAGTGCTAGAGATTCGAAGGGCCTTGAGCAGTTCTTC.

This chain links TRBV4-1 with TRBJ2-7; TRBD2 matches 9 bases. This CDR3 is 15 amino acids long. Trimming cost V 6 bases and J 1 base; bases outside gene matches: 7. Germline V gene lookup returns CDR1 MGHRA and CDR2 YSYEKL. The CDR3 nucleotides read TGCGCCAGCAGGGTTACTAGCGGGTCTTCCTACGAGCAGTACTTC. This translates into CASRVTSGSSYEQYF.

Written as DNA, the CDR3 is TGCAGTGCTAGAGCATCGCTCCCCGGGGGTTATAGCAATCAGCCCCAGCATTTT. Its protein is CSARASLPGGYSNQPQHF. This sequence joins TRBV20-1 and TRBJ1-5, with D possibly being TRBD1 (5 bases). Germline CDR1 is DFQATT and CDR2 is SNEGSKA (reference sequence). Trimming stripped 1 base from V and 0 bases from J, with 19 bases between. CDR3 length: 18 amino acids.

This chain uses TRBV20-1 with TRBJ2-1; 9 positions agree with TRBD2. The CDR3 contains 16 residues. The J segment lost 7 bases and the V segment lost 6 bases, leaving 16 bases of the junction unmatched. Looked up from germline, CDR1 is DFQATT and CDR2 is SNEGSKA (reference sequence). The CDR3 loop reads CSAPGRLAGLVNEQFF. CDR3 nucleotides: TGCAGTGCCCCGGGGCGGCTAGCGGGATTGGTTAATGAGCAGTTCTTC.

This clonotype has more than one count but fewer than ten. This sequence joins TRBV9 and TRBJ1-5, with D possibly matching TRBD1 (6 bases). This CDR3 is 14 amino acids long. Trimming cost V 0 bases and J 5 bases, with 9 bases left between them. Germline V gene data show CDR1 as SGDLS and CDR2 as YYNGEE. The DNA of the CDR3 is TGTGCCAGCAGCGTAGAGGACAGCGATCAGCCCCAGCATTTT. It encodes CASSVEDSDQPQHF.

This clonotype was seen many times. The CDR3 nucleotides read TGTGCCAGCAGTTTCCTGGGGACCTACGAGCAGTACTTC. Translated, it gives CASSFLGTYEQYF. This sequence joins TRBV27 and TRBJ2-7; D is ambiguous. The germline V and J ends were trimmed by 3 bases and 2 bases, with 8 bases remaining between them. This CDR3 comprises 13 residues. Germline loops: CDR1 MNHEY, CDR2 SMNVEV (reference sequence).